The next 16 T cell receptor beta chains were all read from a single sample in a study of blood T cell repertoires in COVID-19. Repertoires were generated with immunoSEQ multiplex PCR, while TCRdb's copy carries only in-frame clones and drops some. Altogether around 63,000 clones are present, 70% to 80% being singletons, with the ten largest covering over 25%. Sample: peripheral blood. The receptors here all came from a human donor in a cohort sampled during active COVID-19.

DNA for the CDR3: TGCGCCAGCGCCCCGGCAGCGGGAGGTACAGATACGCAGTATTTT. Translated: CASAPAAGGTDTQYF. V gene TRBV10-1 combines with J gene TRBJ2-3, with TRBD2 matching 9 bases. J was trimmed by 3 bases and V by 8 bases; bases with no gene match: 9. The CDR3 spans 15 residues. Per germline, CDR1 WNHNN and CDR2 SYGVQD (reference sequence).

The V call is TRBV2, the J call TRBJ2-1, with D possibly TRBD1 on 6 matching bases. Trimming cost V 5 bases and J 6 bases, with 14 bases left between them. Germline V gene sequence: CDR1 SNHLY, CDR2 FYNNEI. The CDR3 is 14 residues long. The CDR3, as DNA: TGTGCCAGCAGTAGGGGGAGCACGGGCAATGAGCAGTTCTTC. It translates to CASSRGSTGNEQFF.

The chain carries TRBV11-3 and TRBJ2-2; maybe TRBD2 (6 bases). CDR1 SGHNT and CDR2 YENEEA come from the germline V gene. The CDR3 is made up of 15 amino acids. V was shortened by 5 bases and J by 3 bases, with 13 bases between the two germline ends. The CDR3 DNA follows: TGTGCCAGCAGCCGGTGGACGGGAGACACCGGGGAGCTGTTTTTT. Encoded protein: CASSRWTGDTGELFF.

The J gene is TRBJ2-3, the V gene TRBV18, with TRBD2 as a possible D gene (5 bases). The V gene lost 5 bases and the J gene lost 2 bases, with 17 bases spanning the gap. Looked up from germline, CDR1 is KGHSH and CDR2 is LQKENI. This CDR3 is 16 amino acids long. The CDR3 sequence is CASSTTSAGPTDTQYF. The CDR3 bases are TGTGCCAGCTCAACCACGTCCGCGGGTCCCACAGATACGCAGTATTTT.

This chain connects TRBV5-4 to TRBJ2-2, with D possibly TRBD2 on 6 matching bases. The V and J ends lost 4 bases and 2 bases respectively, with 18 bases between them. Germline CDR1 is SGHNT and CDR2 is YYREEE (reference sequence). The CDR3 contains 17 residues. Here the CDR3 reads CASSPKFTGLNTGELFF. For the CDR3, the DNA is TGTGCCAGCAGCCCAAAATTTACGGGACTTAACACCGGGGAGCTGTTTTTT.

The chain recombines TRBV28 with TRBJ1-2, with 9 nucleotides matching TRBD1. With 2 bases clipped from V and 2 bases from J, the junction kept 6 bases outside the gene matches. CDR3 size: 16 residues. The germline V gene encodes CDR1 MDHEN and CDR2 SYDVKM. CDR3: CASSLVVTGGNYGYTF. CDR3 bases: TGTGCCAGCAGTTTAGTGGTAACAGGGGGCAACTATGGCTACACCTTC.

The chain is built from TRBV11-2 and TRBJ1-1, with D unresolved. The CDR3 is 16 residues long. V lost 2 bases and J 4 bases, leaving 17 bases between the germline ends. Germline CDR1 SGHAT, CDR2 FQNNGV. CDR3 protein: CASSLSGADPGTEAFF. CDR3 sequence (DNA): TGTGCCAGCAGCTTATCCGGAGCCGACCCTGGCACTGAAGCTTTCTTT.

The CDR3 here is CASSLDIPSGANVLTF. The CDR3 bases are TGTGCCAGCAGCTTGGACATCCCTTCTGGGGCCAACGTCCTGACTTTC. The chain has TRBV7-2 and TRBJ2-6; D may be TRBD1 (5 bases). Trimming stripped 3 bases from V and 1 base from J, with 10 bases between. CDR1 and CDR2 (germline): SGHTA, FQGNSA. The CDR3 has 16 amino acids.

This rearrangement joins TRBV18 to TRBJ1-2, with 7 bases matching TRBD1. The CDR3 totals 16 residues. Germline V gene lookup returns CDR1 KGHSH and CDR2 LQKENI. Trimming removed 1 base from V and 6 bases from J; junction bases left unmatched: 11. CDR3 in amino acids: CASSPLGSGTDNGYTF. The CDR3 DNA is TGTGCCAGCTCACCACTGGGTTCGGGGACAGACAATGGCTACACCTTC.

The chain joins TRBV29-1 to TRBJ1-2; no reliable D call. CDR3 size: 14 residues. Germline lookup yields CDR1 SQVTM and CDR2 ANQGSEA. The V end was cut by 0 bases, the J end by 0 bases, with 8 bases between. The CDR3 nucleotides are TGCAGCGTTGAAGATTCGGTAGCTAACTATGGCTACACCTTC. Translating gives CSVEDSVANYGYTF.

This clone was seen a few times. The V and J genes are TRBV24-1 and TRBJ1-5, with 7 bases that match TRBD1. The CDR3 loop spans 13 amino acids. Germline CDR1 KGHDR, CDR2 SFDVKD. After removal of 7 bases from V and 7 bases from J, the junction contained 6 bases not matched to a gene. CDR3 protein: CATSERGRQPQHF. The CDR3 DNA is TGTGCCACCAGCGAAAGGGGGCGGCAGCCCCAGCATTTT.

This clone was counted once. V and J are TRBV7-3 and TRBJ2-2, with a tentative D call TRBD2 (6 bases). Germline CDR1 reads SGHTA; CDR2 reads FQGTGA. CDR3 length: 14 residues. Trimming cost V 5 bases and J 5 bases, with 12 bases left between them. Here the CDR3 DNA reads TGTGCCAGCAGCCCCCGGGCGGGGACCGGGGAGCTGTTTTTT. As protein: CASSPRAGTGELFF.

This chain uses TRBV7-6 with TRBJ2-1; D possibly corresponds to TRBD2 (6 bases). Germline V gene sequence: CDR1 SGHVS, CDR2 FNYEAQ. The CDR3 consists of 16 residues. Trimming took 1 base from V and 1 from J, leaving 11 bases between them. For the CDR3, the DNA is TGTGCCAGCAGCTTAGATTGGCGGGGTTCCTACAATGAGCAGTTCTTC. This codes for CASSLDWRGSYNEQFF. The variable domain in full, completed from reference TRBV7-6 and TRBJ2-1, reads GAGVSQSPRYKVTKRGQDVALRCDPISGHVSLYWYRQALGQGPEFLTYFNYEAQQDKSGLPNDRFSAERPEGSISTLTIQRTEQRDSAMYRCASSLDWRGSYNEQFFGPGTRLTVL.

This clone was observed a few times. This sequence joins TRBV11-3 and TRBJ1-3; D remains unclear. The CDR3 length is 15 residues. CDR1 is SGHNT, CDR2 YENEEA, per germline. V gave up 0 bases and J gave up 2 bases, with 8 bases separating them. This chain's CDR3 is CASSLEGIPGNTIYF. CDR3 DNA: TGTGCCAGCAGCTTAGAGGGCATCCCTGGAAACACCATATATTTT.

This chain joins TRBV27 and TRBJ1-6, with a possible D match to TRBD1 (6 bases). This CDR3 has 16 amino acids. Trimming shortened V by 3 bases and J by 4 bases, and 13 bases separated the two germline ends. CDR1 MNHEY and CDR2 SMNVEV come from the germline V gene (reference sequence). CDR3 nucleotide sequence: TGTGCCAGCAGTTTCCAGGGGTCACCGTATAATTCACCCCTCCACTTT. The encoded protein is CASSFQGSPYNSPLHF.

This clone was observed a single time. V and J are TRBV28 and TRBJ1-5, with D possibly being TRBD1 (6 bases). From germline, CDR1 is MDHEN and CDR2 SYDVKM. CDR3 length: 13 amino acids. Trimming removed 8 bases at V and 5 bases at J, with 13 bases between. For the CDR3, the DNA is TGTGCCAGCCGTAACAGGGTGTATCAGCCCCAGCATTTT. Encoded protein: CASRNRVYQPQHF.